The 8 T cell receptor beta chains listed next were all sequenced from one sample in a study of T cells in Graves' hyperthyroidism and ophthalmopathy. RNA transcripts gave rise to amplified TCR beta CDR3 regions. The HTBI primer set served for first-round RT-PCR of the TCR CDR3. TCRdb passed the multiplex PCR reads through MiXCR, listing each CDR3 protein once. The table records around 700,000 distinct CDR3 sequences, 30% to 40% of them present only once. Sequencing was done on a sample of blood. The receptors were gathered from a middle-aged woman with Graves' hyperthyroidism.

This clonotype has more than one count but fewer than ten. The rearrangement links TRBV7-9 to TRBJ2-2; D not certain. Trimming shortened V by 2 bases and J by 0 bases, and 7 bases separated the two germline ends. This CDR3 has 15 residues. Germline V gene lookup returns CDR1 SEHNR and CDR2 FQNEAQ (reference sequence). The CDR3: CASSLQVANTGELFF. DNA of the CDR3: TGTGCCAGCAGCTTACAGGTCGCGAACACCGGGGAGCTGTTTTTT.

The sample holds many counts of this clonotype. This chain links TRBV9 with TRBJ2-2; D is uncertain. Germline values: CDR1 SGDLS, CDR2 YYNGEE. Trimming took off 0 bases at V and 6 bases at J, with 6 bases between the two ends. There are 13 residues in the CDR3. CDR3 DNA: TGTGCCAGCAGCGTAGGGATCGCCGGGGAGCTGTTTTTT. Residues: CASSVGIAGELFF.

This clonotype was picked up a small number of times. V is TRBV6-2 or TRBV6-3 and J is TRBJ2-7; 7 positions match TRBD1. The CDR3 runs 11 residues. V trimming: 8 bases; J trimming: 3 bases; junction bases outside the gene matches: 1. Germline CDR1 and CDR2: MNHEY and SVGEGT. In DNA, the CDR3 is TGTGCCAGCGGACAGGTCTACGAGCAGTACTTC. This gives the protein CASGQVYEQYF.

This clonotype was counted at least ten times. The chain links TRBV7-8 to TRBJ1-2, with 8 positions matching TRBD1. J was trimmed by 7 bases and V by 8 bases; bases with no gene match: 12. The CDR3 totals 14 residues. Germline V CDR1 and CDR2: SGHVS, FQNEAQ. The CDR3 DNA follows: TGTGCCAGCGGACCGCGGGCAGGGGGCCCTGGCTACACCTTC. Translation: CASGPRAGGPGYTF.

This clonotype was observed a few times. The rearrangement joins TRBV10-3 to TRBJ2-5; D may be TRBD1 or TRBD2 (5 bases each). CDR3 length: 17 amino acids. Germline V gene sequence: CDR1 ENHRY, CDR2 SYGVKD. V shed 0 bases and J shed 4 bases, with 18 bases lying between them. CDR3 DNA: TGTGCCATCAGTGAGTCGATCGTTACAGAGGGGACAGAGACCCAGTACTTC. Its translation: CAISESIVTEGTETQYF.

V gene TRBV7-2 combines with J gene TRBJ2-5; 7 nucleotides align to TRBD1. Losses at the gene ends were 5 bases for V and 5 bases for J; bases not matched to a gene: 5. The CDR3 contains 13 residues. CDR1 SGHTA and CDR2 FQGNSA come from the germline V gene. DNA for the CDR3: TGTGCCAGCAGCGCCCAACAGGGGGAGACCCAGTACTTC. Its protein product is CASSAQQGETQYF.

This clonotype was observed a few times. This chain connects TRBV29-1 to TRBJ2-5; the match to TRBD1 covers 7 bases. Germline V lookup: CDR1 SQVTM, CDR2 ANQGSEA. The CDR3 totals 13 residues. V was pared by 6 bases and J by 3 bases, with 7 bases of the junction left unmatched. The CDR3 coding sequence is TGCAGCGTGCGACAGGGTTTTGAAGAGACCCAGTACTTC. It translates to CSVRQGFEETQYF.

This clonotype was observed at least ten times. The V gene is TRBV10-3, the J gene TRBJ2-5, with TRBD2 as a possible D gene (5 bases). V lost 3 bases and J lost 4, with 12 bases in between. Germline CDR1 and CDR2: ENHRY and SYGVKD. There are 14 residues in the CDR3. The CDR3 nucleotides are TGTGCCATCAGTGACCCGACGGCGGGAGAGACCCAGTACTTC. The encoded protein is CAISDPTAGETQYF.